This passage covers 19 T cell receptor beta chains from one sample sequenced in a study of T cells in Graves' hyperthyroidism and ophthalmopathy. There were TCR beta CDR3 regions amplified from RNA transcripts. When the TCR CDR3 underwent first-round RT-PCR, the HTBI primer set was used. TCRdb used MiXCR to reprocess the multiplex PCR reads, holding one entry per CDR3 protein. The sample lists over 250,000 distinct CDR3 sequences, over 15% seen once, with approximately 60% in the top ten. The sequenced material came from blood. Receptors were obtained from a woman between 55 and 75 years old with Graves' ophthalmopathy.

Notes on this clonotype: The junction departs from the called germline gene at one end, perhaps through a read error. The rearrangement links TRBV29-1 to TRBJ2-1; 8 bases match TRBD2. Germline V gene lookup returns CDR1 SQVTM and CDR2 ANQGSEA. The CDR3 is 14 residues long. The CDR3 here is CSVSGGLAYNEQLF. The CDR3 region has the DNA TGCAGCGTTTCGGGGGGGCTGGCCTACAATGAGCAGCTCTTC.

The chain uses TRBV5-1 and TRBJ2-3; the D gene is possibly TRBD1 (6 bases). V was clipped by 4 bases and J by 1 base, with 10 bases between them. The germline gives CDR1 SGHRS, CDR2 YFSETQ. CDR3 length: 14 residues. The CDR3 DNA reads TGCGCCAGCAGCACGGGACATGGCACAGATACGCAGTATTTT. Its protein is CASSTGHGTDTQYF.

The chain recombines TRBV3-1 with TRBJ1-1; D might be TRBD1 (5 bases). The CDR3 sequence is 14 residues long. V shed 1 base and J shed 4 bases, with 10 bases lying between them. In germline, CDR1 is LGHDT, CDR2 YNNKEL (reference sequence). CDR3 coding DNA: TGTGCCAGCAGCCAAGGGGGGGTTGGCACTGAAGCTTTCTTT. Amino acid sequence: CASSQGGVGTEAFF.

This clonotype came up many times. The chain links TRBV20-1 to TRBJ2-5; either TRBD1 or TRBD2 may fit D (6 bases each). The CDR3 spans 12 residues. Trimming left V 3 bases short and J 5 bases short, with 10 bases between. CDR1 and CDR2 (germline): DFQATT, SNEGSKA (reference sequence). CDR3 DNA sequence: TGCAGTGCTAGGAGGGGGGCGGAGACCCAGTACTTC. It is translated as CSARRGAETQYF.

The chain employs TRBV19 and TRBJ1-1, with no clear D. Germline CDR1 LNHDA, CDR2 SQIVND (reference sequence). The CDR3 has 14 residues. V lost 7 bases, J lost 0 bases, and 12 bases lay in between. CDR3 nucleotides: TGTGCCAGTAAAGTGGAACAATTGAACACTGAAGCTTTCTTT. Amino acid sequence: CASKVEQLNTEAFF.

This clonotype was recorded at least ten times. The chain joins TRBV10-3 to TRBJ2-1; 9 bases are shared with TRBD1. The V gene end was trimmed by 0 bases and the J gene end by 5 bases; junction bases not matched to a gene: 5. Looked up from germline, CDR1 is ENHRY and CDR2 is SYGVKD. The length of the CDR3 is 16 residues. The CDR3 DNA reads TGTGCCATCAGTGAGTCTAGGGGACAGGGAAACAATGAGCAGTTCTTC. It specifies CAISESRGQGNNEQFF.

The rearrangement uses TRBV19 and TRBJ1-5; tentative D call: TRBD1 (6 bases). Germline V gene sequence: CDR1 LNHDA, CDR2 SQIVND (reference sequence). The CDR3 totals 13 residues. Trimming cost V 3 bases and J 4 bases, with 7 bases left between them. The DNA of the CDR3 is TGTGCCAGTAGTATGGACAGTAATCAGCCCCAGCATTTT. This translates into CASSMDSNQPQHF.

This clonotype showed up many times. The chain recombines TRBV24-1 with TRBJ2-2, with D perhaps given as TRBD1 or TRBD2 (5 bases each). Trimming took off 3 bases at V and 2 bases at J, with 21 bases between the two ends. Germline-derived CDR1 and CDR2 are KGHDR and SFDVKD. The CDR3 contains 19 residues. The CDR3 DNA follows: TGTGCCACCAGTGATACTCGAACGGGACCACCAAAAAACACCGGGGAGCTGTTTTTT. Its protein is CATSDTRTGPPKNTGELFF.

The gene calls are TRBV10-3 and TRBJ1-4, with D possibly TRBD1 on 6 matching bases. Germline V gene lookup returns CDR1 ENHRY and CDR2 SYGVKD. Deletions cut 9 bases from V and 3 bases from J, with 17 bases between. The CDR3 spans 15 residues. CDR3 sequence (DNA): TGTGCCATACGGGGGGGCAATCCGGCTAATGAAAAACTGTTTTTT. Encoded protein: CAIRGGNPANEKLFF.

This clonotype has at least ten counts. V usage is TRBV7-2 and J usage is TRBJ1-2; D ambiguous. This CDR3 has 14 residues. V was trimmed by 1 base and J by 0 bases, leaving 6 bases between them. CDR1 is SGHTA, CDR2 FQGNSA, per germline. The CDR3 is CASSLGPTNYGYTF. CDR3 coding DNA: TGTGCCAGCAGCTTAGGCCCGACTAACTATGGCTACACCTTC.

This clonotype was seen ten or more times. The rearrangement uses TRBV6-1 and TRBJ1-1; tentatively, D is TRBD1 (6 bases). Trimming took 6 bases from V and 0 from J, leaving 14 bases between them. The germline V gene has CDR1 MNHNS and CDR2 SASEGT. The CDR3 is 15 residues long. This CDR3 is CASRLTGIMNTEAFF. The CDR3 region has the DNA TGTGCCAGCAGATTAACAGGGATAATGAACACTGAAGCTTTCTTT.

V and J are TRBV4-1 and TRBJ2-2, with unresolved D. The CDR3 has 14 amino acids. The V gene's germline CDR1 is MGHRA and CDR2 YSYEKL. V was clipped by 5 bases and J by 1 base, with 8 bases between them. The CDR3 nucleotides are TGCGCCAGCAGCAATCTCCTGAACACCGGGGAGCTGTTTTTT. Translated, it gives CASSNLLNTGELFF.

This clonotype was recorded many times. The rearrangement joins TRBV27 to TRBJ2-6; D may match TRBD1 or TRBD2 (6 bases each). Germline CDR1 MNHEY, CDR2 SMNVEV (reference sequence). CDR3 length: 17 residues. Trimming removed 5 bases at V and 1 base at J, with 15 bases between. The CDR3 nucleotides read TGTGCCAGCAGTACCCCTTGGGGGGCGTCTGGGGCCAACGTCCTGACTTTC. It encodes CASSTPWGASGANVLTF.

This clonotype was seen ten or more times. The chain joins TRBV9 to TRBJ1-1; D is unclear. The CDR3 totals 13 residues. Deletions cut 3 bases from V and 3 bases from J, with 9 bases between. Germline CDR1 reads SGDLS; CDR2 reads YYNGEE. CDR3 coding DNA: TGTGCCAGCAGCGCGTCGTGGGACACTGAAGCTTTCTTT. This sequence encodes CASSASWDTEAFF.

Only one count was recorded for this clonotype. The chain joins TRBV19 to TRBJ2-5, with D maybe TRBD2 (6 bases). Deletions cut 6 bases from V and 4 bases from J, with 15 bases between. The CDR3 covers 14 residues. Germline loops: CDR1 LNHDA, CDR2 SQIVND (reference sequence). The CDR3 DNA follows: TGTGCCAGTAGCGGGAGTGCTTTTGTAGAGACCCAGTACTTC. It is translated as CASSGSAFVETQYF.

At least ten counts were recorded for this clonotype. The rearrangement links TRBV28 to TRBJ2-5, with a tentative D call TRBD1 (6 bases). Germline lookup yields CDR1 MDHEN and CDR2 SYDVKM. Trimming removed 2 bases from V and 8 bases from J, with 15 bases in between. The CDR3 is 14 amino acids. The DNA for the CDR3 is TGTGCCAGCAGTTTACCAGGGACAATTGGTACCCAGTACTTC. Translated, it gives CASSLPGTIGTQYF.

This clonotype was seen ten or more times. This chain links TRBV25-1 with TRBJ1-5; possibly TRBD1 for D (6 bases). Trimming left V 8 bases short and J 7 bases short, with 18 bases between. This CDR3 is 14 amino acids long. Germline-derived CDR1 and CDR2 are MGHDK and SYGVNS. DNA of the CDR3: TGTGCCAGCGGTACTCAGGGGAGTTGGCAGCCCCAGCATTTT. Amino acid sequence: CASGTQGSWQPQHF.

This clonotype was recorded many times. J is TRBJ1-2 and V is TRBV29-1; TRBD1 aligns across 9 bases. The germline gives CDR1 SQVTM, CDR2 ANQGSEA. CDR3 length: 13 amino acids. V trimming: 5 bases; J trimming: 6 bases; junction bases outside the gene matches: 7. In DNA, the CDR3 is TGCAGCGTTCCTACCGGGACAGGGAATGGCTACACCTTC. Protein sequence: CSVPTGTGNGYTF.

There are many counts of this clonotype. The chain joins TRBV5-1 to TRBJ1-3; D is uncertain. With 0 bases removed from V and 0 bases from J, the gap between germline ends came to 7 bases. Germline V gene data show CDR1 as SGHRS and CDR2 as YFSETQ. This CDR3 comprises 15 residues. For the CDR3, the DNA is TGCGCCAGCAGCTTGGACGGCGGCTCTGGAAACACCATATATTTT. Residues: CASSLDGGSGNTIYF.